This TCR beta chain is drawn from a study of T cells after yellow fever vaccination. Findings and limits, study-wide: FACS-sorted repertoires could harbor abundant contaminating bulk-population clonotypes.

TCRdb used MiXCR to reprocess the 5' RACE reads, holding one entry per CDR3 protein. The sample lists 30,000 or so distinct CDR3 sequences, 6.3% occurring once. The CDR3 length is 14 residues. Germline CDR1 and CDR2: LNHDA and SQIVND (reference sequence). The V and J ends lost 4 bases and 11 bases respectively, with 15 bases between them. The TCR was taken from a man in his thirties or forties who received the YFV17D yellow fever vaccine. The V call is TRBV19, the J call TRBJ1-6, with D possibly TRBD1 on 6 matching bases. This material consisted of PBMCs, either bulk or a sorted T-cell subset (CD4+, CD8+, memory, or dextramer-sorted; not recorded which), taken on the day of the yellow fever booster vaccination. The CDR3 region is CASSTKAQGPPLHF. The CDR3 DNA reads TGTGCCAGTAGTACCAAAGCCCAGGGGCCACCCCTCCACTTT.